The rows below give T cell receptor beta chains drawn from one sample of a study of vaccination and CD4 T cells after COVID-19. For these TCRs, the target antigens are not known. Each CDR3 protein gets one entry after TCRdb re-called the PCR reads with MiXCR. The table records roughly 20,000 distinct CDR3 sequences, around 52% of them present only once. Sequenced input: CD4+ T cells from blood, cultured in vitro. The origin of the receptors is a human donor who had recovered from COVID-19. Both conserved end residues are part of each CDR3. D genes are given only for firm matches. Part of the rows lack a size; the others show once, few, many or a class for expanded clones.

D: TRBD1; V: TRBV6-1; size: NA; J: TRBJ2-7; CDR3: CASTEGGQGNYEQYF; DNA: TGTGCCAGCACCGAGGGGGGACAGGGGAACTACGAGCAGTACTTC
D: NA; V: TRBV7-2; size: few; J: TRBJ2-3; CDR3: CASSQTGTGTQYF; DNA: TGTGCCAGCAGCCAAACGGGCACGGGTACGCAGTATTTT
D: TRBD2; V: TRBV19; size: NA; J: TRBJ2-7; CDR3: CASGVGGAYEQYF; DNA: TGTGCCAGCGGGGTGGGGGGGGCCTACGAGCAGTACTTC
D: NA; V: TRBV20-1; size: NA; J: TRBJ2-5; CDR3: CSARPGLKHQETQYF; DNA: TGCAGTGCTAGACCAGGCCTAAAGCATCAAGAGACCCAGTACTTC
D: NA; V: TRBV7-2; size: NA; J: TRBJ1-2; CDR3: CASSPNRGRGGYTF; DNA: TGTGCCAGCAGCCCCAACCGCGGGAGAGGAGGCTACACCTTC
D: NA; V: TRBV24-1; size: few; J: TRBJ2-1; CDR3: CATSDFQGTAQFF; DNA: TGTGCCACCAGTGATTTCCAGGGAACGGCGCAGTTCTTC
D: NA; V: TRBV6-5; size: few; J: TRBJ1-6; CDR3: CASSYSRVRGNSPLHF; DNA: TGTGCCAGCAGTTACTCGAGGGTTCGAGGTAATTCACCCCTCCACTTT
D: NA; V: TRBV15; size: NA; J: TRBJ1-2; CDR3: CATSTPGAGGYTF; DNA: TGTGCCACCAGCACCCCAGGGGCGGGGGGCTACACCTTC
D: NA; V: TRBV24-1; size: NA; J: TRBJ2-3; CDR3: CAIQRIYTDTQYF; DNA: TGTGCCATCCAGCGGATTTACACAGATACGCAGTATTTT
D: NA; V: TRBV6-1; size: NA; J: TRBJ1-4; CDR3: CASSPGYEGRRLFF; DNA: TGTGCCAGCAGCCCAGGGTATGAGGGTCGGAGACTGTTTTTT
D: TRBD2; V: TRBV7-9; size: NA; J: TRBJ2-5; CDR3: CASSASGALLAGGPKTQYF; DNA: TGTGCCAGCAGCGCGTCAGGGGCTTTGCTAGCGGGAGGGCCGAAGACCCAGTACTTC
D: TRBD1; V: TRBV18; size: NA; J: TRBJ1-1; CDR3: CASSPSVLQGAFHTEAFF; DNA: TGTGCCAGCTCACCGAGCGTGCTGCAGGGGGCTTTCCACACTGAAGCTTTCTTT
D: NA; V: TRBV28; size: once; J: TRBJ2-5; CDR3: CASSPRWRGRETQYF; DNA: TGTGCCAGCAGTCCGCGCTGGAGGGGAAGGGAGACCCAGTACTTC
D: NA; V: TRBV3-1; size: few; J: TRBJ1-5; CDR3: CASSPGFQPQHF; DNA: TGTGCCAGCAGTCCAGGGTTTCAGCCCCAGCATTTT
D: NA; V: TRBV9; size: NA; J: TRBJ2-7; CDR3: CASSRTGLEQYF; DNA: TGTGCCAGCAGCCGCACAGGGCTCGAGCAGTACTTC
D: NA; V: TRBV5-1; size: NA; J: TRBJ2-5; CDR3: CASSLGGKETQYF; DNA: TGCGCCAGCAGCTTGGGGGGTAAAGAGACCCAGTACTTC
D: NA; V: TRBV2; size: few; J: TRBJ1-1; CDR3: CASSDRQGYRNTEAFF; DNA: TGTGCCAGCAGTGACCGTCAGGGCTATCGGAACACTGAAGCTTTCTTT
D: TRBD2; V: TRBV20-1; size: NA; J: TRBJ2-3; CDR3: CSARDLVSGGQDTQYF; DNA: TGCAGTGCTAGAGATCTCGTTAGCGGGGGGCAAGATACGCAGTATTTT
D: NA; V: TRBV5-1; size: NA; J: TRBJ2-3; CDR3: CASSLANRGGVTDTQYF; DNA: TGCGCCAGCAGCTTGGCTAACCGGGGTGGGGTGACAGATACGCAGTATTTT
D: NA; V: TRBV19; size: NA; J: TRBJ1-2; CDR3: CASTPLSGGVYGYTF; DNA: TGTGCCAGTACCCCTCTCTCGGGGGGTGTTTATGGCTACACCTTC
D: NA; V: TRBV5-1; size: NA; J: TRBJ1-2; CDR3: CASSLESPNYGYTF; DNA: TGCGCCAGCAGCTTGGAATCCCCTAACTATGGCTACACCTTC
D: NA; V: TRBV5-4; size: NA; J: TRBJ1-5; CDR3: CASSVDGSNQPQHF; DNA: TGTGCCAGCAGCGTAGACGGTAGCAATCAGCCCCAGCATTTT
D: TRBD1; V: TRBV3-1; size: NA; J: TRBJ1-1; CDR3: CASSQVRTGEAFF; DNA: TGTGCCAGCAGCCAAGTTAGGACAGGGGAAGCTTTCTTT
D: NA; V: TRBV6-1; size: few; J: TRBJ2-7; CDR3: CASSGTATRLEQYF; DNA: TGTGCCAGCAGCGGGACTGCCACAAGGCTCGAGCAGTACTTC
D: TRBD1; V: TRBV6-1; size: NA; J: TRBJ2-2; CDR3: CAVQTGAGELFF; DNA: TGTGCCGTACAAACAGGGGCCGGGGAGCTGTTTTTT
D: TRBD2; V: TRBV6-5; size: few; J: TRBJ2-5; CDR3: CASSYSIGFGGDETQYF; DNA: TGTGCCAGCAGTTACTCGATAGGTTTTGGGGGGGACGAGACCCAGTACTTC
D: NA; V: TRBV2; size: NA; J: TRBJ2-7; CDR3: CASKDGRYEQYF; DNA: TGTGCCAGCAAAGACGGCAGGTACGAGCAGTACTTC
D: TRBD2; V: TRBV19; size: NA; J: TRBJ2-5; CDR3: CASSKNGLAGIQETQYF; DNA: TGTGCCAGTAGCAAAAACGGACTAGCGGGAATCCAAGAGACCCAGTACTTC
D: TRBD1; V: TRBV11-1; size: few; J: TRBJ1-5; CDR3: CASSPAGGSRNQPQHF; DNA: TGTGCCAGCAGCCCCGCAGGGGGCTCAAGGAATCAGCCCCAGCATTTT
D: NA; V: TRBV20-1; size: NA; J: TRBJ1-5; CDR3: CSARTQGGGGNQPQHF; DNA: TGCAGTGCTAGAACCCAGGGCGGGGGAGGCAATCAGCCCCAGCATTTT
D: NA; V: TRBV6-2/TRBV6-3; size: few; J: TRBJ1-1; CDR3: CASSSAVPTEAFF; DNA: TGTGCCAGCAGTTCAGCGGTTCCCACTGAAGCTTTCTTT
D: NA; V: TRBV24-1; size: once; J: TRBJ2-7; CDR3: CATSDPIGEQYF; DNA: TGTGCCACCAGTGACCCAATAGGCGAGCAGTACTTC
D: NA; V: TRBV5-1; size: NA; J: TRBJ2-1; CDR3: CASTNQTSMYLCASSLRDYNEQFF; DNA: NA
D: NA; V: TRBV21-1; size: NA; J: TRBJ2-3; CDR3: CASSKNLTANLSDTQYF; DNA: TGTGCCAGCAGCAAAAACTTAACAGCCAACCTTTCCGATACGCAGTATTTT
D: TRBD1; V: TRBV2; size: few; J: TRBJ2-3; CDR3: CASTLGTGGLNTQYF; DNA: TGTGCCAGCACGTTAGGGACAGGGGGTTTGAATACGCAGTATTTT
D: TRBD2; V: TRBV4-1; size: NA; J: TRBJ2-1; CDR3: CASSQDILQRGGNEQFF; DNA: TGCGCCAGCAGCCAAGACATACTTCAGCGGGGTGGGAATGAGCAGTTCTTC
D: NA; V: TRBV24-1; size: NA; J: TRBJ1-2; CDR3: CATSAVTSDKGYTF; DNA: TGTGCCACCAGTGCTGTGACAAGCGACAAGGGCTACACCTTC
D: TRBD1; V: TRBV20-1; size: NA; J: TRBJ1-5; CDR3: CSARDPQGAHQPQHF; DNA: TGCAGTGCTAGAGACCCCCAGGGGGCCCATCAGCCCCAGCATTTT
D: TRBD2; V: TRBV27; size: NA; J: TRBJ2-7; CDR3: CASSPSGIGGWGQYF; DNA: TGTGCCAGCAGCCCGAGCGGGATCGGCGGATGGGGGCAGTACTTC
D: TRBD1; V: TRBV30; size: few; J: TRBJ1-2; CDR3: CAWSVFGDRGSYGYTF; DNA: TGTGCCTGGAGTGTATTTGGGGACAGGGGATCCTATGGCTACACCTTC
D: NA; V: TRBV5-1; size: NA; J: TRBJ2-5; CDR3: CASPDSETWEETQYF; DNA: TGCGCCAGCCCTGACTCAGAGACATGGGAAGAGACCCAGTACTTC
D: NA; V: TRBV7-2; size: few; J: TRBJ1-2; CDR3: CASSLVLSHSDGYTF; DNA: TGTGCCAGCAGCTTAGTTCTCTCCCATTCGGATGGCTACACCTTC
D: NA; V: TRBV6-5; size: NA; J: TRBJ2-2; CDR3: CASSYRLYGTGELFF; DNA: TGTGCCAGCAGTTACCGGTTATATGGCACCGGGGAGCTGTTTTTT
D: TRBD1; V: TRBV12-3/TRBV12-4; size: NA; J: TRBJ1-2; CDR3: CASSTEGARGYTF; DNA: TGTGCCAGCAGTACCGAGGGGGCGCGGGGCTACACCTTC
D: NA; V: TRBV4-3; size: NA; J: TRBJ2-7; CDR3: CASSQEDSYEQYF; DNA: TGCGCCAGCAGCCAAGAGGACAGTTACGAGCAGTACTTC
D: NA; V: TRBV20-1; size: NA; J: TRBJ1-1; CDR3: CSARDLGVGAFF; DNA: TGCAGTGCTAGAGATCTGGGGGTAGGAGCTTTCTTT
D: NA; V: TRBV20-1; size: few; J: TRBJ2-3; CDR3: CSARVVGRGTDTQYF; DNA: TGCAGTGCTAGAGTAGTGGGCCGAGGCACAGATACGCAGTATTTT
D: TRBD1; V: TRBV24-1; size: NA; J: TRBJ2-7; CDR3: CATSEGDSYEQYF; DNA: TGTGCCACCAGTGAAGGGGACAGTTACGAGCAGTACTTC
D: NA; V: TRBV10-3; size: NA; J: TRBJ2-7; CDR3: CAISPKGEPYEQYF; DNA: TGTGCCATCAGCCCAAAGGGGGAACCCTACGAGCAGTACTTC
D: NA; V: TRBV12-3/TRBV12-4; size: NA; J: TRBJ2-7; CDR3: CASSLLFYEQYF; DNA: TGTGCCAGCAGCCTCCTCTTCTACGAGCAGTACTTC
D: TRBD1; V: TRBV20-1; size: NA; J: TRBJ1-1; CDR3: CSRRTGNTEAFF; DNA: TGCAGCCGGAGGACAGGGAACACTGAAGCTTTCTTT
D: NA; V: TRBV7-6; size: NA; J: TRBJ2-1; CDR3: CASSLGGRYNEQFF; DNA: TGTGCCAGCAGCTTAGGAGGGAGGTACAATGAGCAGTTCTTC
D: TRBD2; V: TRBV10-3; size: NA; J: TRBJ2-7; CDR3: CAISSRTSGGRSSYEQYF; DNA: TGTGCCATCAGCTCTCGGACTAGCGGGGGCCGTAGCTCCTACGAGCAGTACTTC
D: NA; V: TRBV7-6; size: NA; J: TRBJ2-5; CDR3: CASSLSREETQYF; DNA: TGTGCCAGCAGCTTAAGCAGGGAAGAGACCCAGTACTTC
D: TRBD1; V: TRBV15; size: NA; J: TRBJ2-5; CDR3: CATSGYTGVVGETQYF; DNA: TGTGCCACCAGCGGTTATACAGGGGTGGTCGGAGAGACCCAGTACTTC